The entry that follows covers one T cell receptor (beta chain) sequence. These data are taken from a study of blood T cell repertoires in COVID-19. In the study overall: Some COVID-19 samples were acute and others convalescent; all came from the United States, Italy and Spain. The analysed material was cDNA or gDNA that came from T cells, B-cell-depleted T cells, or PBMCs.

Clones were sequenced by immunoSEQ multiplex PCR, and TCRdb holds only the in-frame ones, with some missing. The repertoire holds approximately 440,000 clones, with 70% to 90% as singletons. V gave up 2 bases and J gave up 1 base, with 12 bases separating them. The CDR3 is 15 residues long. The V gene's germline CDR1 is SGHTS and CDR2 YDEGEE. Followed over time, Seattle patients had been enrolled while infection was active. Sequencing was done on a sample of peripheral blood. The receptor was derived from a woman aged 50 to 60 with COVID-19, enrolled during active disease. This chain links TRBV5-8 with TRBJ2-5, with D perhaps TRBD1 (5 bases). The CDR3 region is CASSLGHFSQETQYF. Here the CDR3 DNA reads TGTGCCAGCAGCTTAGGACATTTCTCCCAAGAGACCCAGTACTTC.